This T cell receptor (beta chain) was observed in a study of T cell changes during pregnancy in multiple sclerosis. Generated by immunoSEQ multiplex PCR, the TCRdb table keeps only in-frame clones and is missing some. The sample yields around 80,000 clones, 92% seen once. Germline-derived CDR1 and CDR2 are LNHDA and SQIVND (reference sequence). The V and J ends lost 5 bases and 2 bases, in that order; junction bases with no gene match: 8. The CDR3 has 16 amino acids. This clone appeared a single time. The clonotype comes from a female donor with multiple sclerosis, enrolled in a pregnancy study. The chain couples TRBV19 to TRBJ1-5; TRBD1 agrees at 8 bases. The sample consisted of peripheral blood, taken before pregnancy. CDR3 DNA: TGTGCCAGTAGTCACGAAATGACAGGGGGCAATCAGCCCCAGCATTTT. It translates to CASSHEMTGGNQPQHF.